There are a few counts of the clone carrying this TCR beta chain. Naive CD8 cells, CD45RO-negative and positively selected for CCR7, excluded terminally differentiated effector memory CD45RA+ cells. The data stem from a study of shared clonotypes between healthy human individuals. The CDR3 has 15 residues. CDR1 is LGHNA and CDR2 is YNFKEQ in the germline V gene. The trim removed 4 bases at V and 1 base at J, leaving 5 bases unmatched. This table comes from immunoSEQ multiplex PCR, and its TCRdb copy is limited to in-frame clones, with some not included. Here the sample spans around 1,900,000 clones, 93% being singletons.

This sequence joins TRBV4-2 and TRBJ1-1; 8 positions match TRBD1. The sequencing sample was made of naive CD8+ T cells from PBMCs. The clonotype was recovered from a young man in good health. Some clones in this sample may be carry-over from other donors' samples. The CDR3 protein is CASSLLGTGNTEAFF. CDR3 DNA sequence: TGTGCCAGCAGCCTACTCGGGACAGGGAACACTGAAGCTTTCTTT.